These T cell receptor beta chains were read from a single sample in a study of cytomegalovirus exposure and HLA in healthy donors. The data were produced by immunoSEQ multiplex PCR, yet TCRdb's version contains in-frame clones alone and is incomplete. The sample consists of 150,000 to 200,000 clones, around 83% of them appearing once. The sequencing input was PBMCs. These receptors were collected from a woman in her thirties or forties in good health and CMV-seronegative. Each CDR3 is given with its conserved first and last residue. The D gene is left open where the match is weak. Rows may omit the clone size; those that give it use once, few, many or a size class.

TRBV10-3	NA	NA	TRBJ2-3	TGTGCCATCAGTGGGGGTTTTGGCGGGAATGCAGATACGCAGTATTTT	CAISGGFGGNADTQYF
TRBV19	NA	NA	TRBJ1-1	TGTGCCAGTAGTATCCGGGACAAACACACTGAAGCTTTCTTT	CASSIRDKHTEAFF
TRBV30	NA	NA	TRBJ1-5	TGTGCCTGGAGTGGGGCCCAGGACAATCAGCCCCAGCATTTT	CAWSGAQDNQPQHF
TRBV19	once	NA	TRBJ2-3	TGTGCCAGTAGTAGGCTAGCCCTAGGGCAGGATACGCAGTATTTT	CASSRLALGQDTQYF
TRBV7-2	NA	NA	TRBJ2-3	TGTGCCAGCAGCCCCTACCCCACGGCGGGAGATACGCAGTATTTT	CASSPYPTAGDTQYF
TRBV10-3	NA	TRBD2	TRBJ2-7	TGTGCCATCAGCCCCACTAGCGGGATGTCCTACGAGCAGTACTTC	CAISPTSGMSYEQYF
TRBV11-3	NA	NA	TRBJ2-5	TGTGCCAGCAGCCAAAATTTTAGAAATCAAGAGACCCAGTACTTC	CASSQNFRNQETQYF
TRBV7-9	NA	NA	TRBJ1-1	TGTGCCAGCAGCCGATCGGAGGGAGCTTTCTTT	CASSRSEGAFF
TRBV29-1	NA	TRBD2	TRBJ2-1	TGCAGCGTCACCGGACTAGCGGGAATTAATGAGCAGTTCTTC	CSVTGLAGINEQFF
TRBV5-1	NA	TRBD2	TRBJ2-3	TGCGCCAGCAGTCGAGCGGGGGCGAAGGATACGCAGTATTTT	CASSRAGAKDTQYF
TRBV7-9	NA	TRBD2	TRBJ2-7	TGTGCCAGCAGCTTAGGTTCCGAGGGACTAGCGGGAGTCGAGCAGTACTTC	CASSLGSEGLAGVEQYF
TRBV7-2	NA	NA	TRBJ1-4	TGTGCCAGCAGCTTGCCCCGGGAAAAACTGTTTTTT	CASSLPREKLFF
TRBV2	NA	TRBD1	TRBJ1-2	TGTGCCGGGACACCGGGACAGGCATATGGCTACACCTTC	CAGTPGQAYGYTF
TRBV5-1	NA	TRBD1	TRBJ1-4	TGCGCCAGCAGGTTTCAGGGGGCAACTAATGAAAAACTGTTTTTT	CASRFQGATNEKLFF
TRBV4-3	NA	NA	TRBJ2-6	TGCGCCAGCAGCCAAGCCCTCTCTGGGGCCAACGTCCTGACTTTC	CASSQALSGANVLTF
TRBV5-1	NA	TRBD2	TRBJ2-1	TGCGCCAGCAGCCAGGGGATAAGCGGGAGTGGGAATGAGCAGTTCTTC	CASSQGISGSGNEQFF
TRBV4-3	NA	NA	TRBJ1-1	TGCGCCAGCAGCCAAGAGAGGGACACTGAAGCTTTCTTT	CASSQERDTEAFF
TRBV9	NA	NA	TRBJ2-1	TGTGCCAGCAGCGTAGCTAATAGAGGGAAGGAGCAGTTCTTC	CASSVANRGKEQFF
TRBV6-1	once	TRBD2	TRBJ2-7	TGTGCCAGCAGTGACCAAGGGACTAGCGGAATCTACGAGCAGTACTTC	CASSDQGTSGIYEQYF
TRBV5-6	few	TRBD1	TRBJ1-2	TGTGCCAGCAGCTGGGGACAGGGGGACGGCTACACCTTC	CASSWGQGDGYTF
TRBV6-6	NA	TRBD2	TRBJ2-1	TGTGCCAGCAGCGGGACTAGCGGGAGGTCAGGCAATGAGCAGTTCTTC	CASSGTSGRSGNEQFF
TRBV7-2	NA	NA	TRBJ1-1	TGTGCCAGCAGCCTGGGGTGGGACTCTCGTCCCAGTAAAACTGAAGCTTTCTTT	CASSLGWDSRPSKTEAFF
TRBV9	NA	NA	TRBJ2-1	TGTGCCAGCAGCGTAGAGGAGGCCCTCTCCTACAATGAGCAGTTCTTC	CASSVEEALSYNEQFF
TRBV5-1	once	TRBD1	TRBJ1-1	TGCGCCAGCAGCACTTCGACAGGGACGACTGAAGCTTTCTTT	CASSTSTGTTEAFF
TRBV27	NA	NA	TRBJ2-7	TGTGCCAGCACACGAGCAGGGTCCCACGAGCAGTACTTC	CASTRAGSHEQYF
TRBV5-1	few	TRBD2	TRBJ2-1	TGCGCCAGCAGCTCGGGGGACTACAACAATGAGCAGTTCTTC	CASSSGDYNNEQFF
TRBV30	NA	NA	TRBJ2-3	TGTGCCTGGAACGGCGGGGCCACAGATACGCAGTATTTT	CAWNGGATDTQYF
TRBV5-1	NA	TRBD1	TRBJ1-3	TGCGCCAGCAGCTCGACAGGGGAGAGCTCTGGAAACACCATATATTTT	CASSSTGESSGNTIYF
TRBV5-6	few	TRBD2	TRBJ2-3	TGTGCCAGCAGCTTAGGACTAGCGCCAACAGATACGCAGTATTTT	CASSLGLAPTDTQYF
TRBV15	NA	TRBD1	TRBJ2-6	TGTGCCACCAGCAGAGAACGGACAGGGGCGTTGGGCTCTGGGGCCAACGTCCTGACTTTC	CATSRERTGALGSGANVLTF
TRBV7-2	NA	NA	TRBJ1-1	TGTGCCAGCAGCTTAGAGAGGGTAGGCACTGAAGCTTTCTTT	CASSLERVGTEAFF
TRBV19	NA	TRBD1	TRBJ2-2	TGTGCCAGTAGTACCTCGACAGGGACGAACAGGGAGCTGTTTTTT	CASSTSTGTNRELFF
TRBV19	NA	TRBD1	TRBJ1-4	TGTGCCAGTAGTAGGACAGGGGTACCTAATGAAAAACTGTTTTTT	CASSRTGVPNEKLFF